The sequence of this T cell receptor (beta chain) was determined in a study of PD-L1 blockade in urothelial cancer. Overall study: Of 29 to 30 patients, around 25 were males with bladder-origin urothelial cancer.

This clone showed up just once. Repertoires were generated with immunoSEQ multiplex PCR, while TCRdb's copy carries only in-frame clones and drops some. Among 20,000 to 30,000 clones, approximately 86% were seen once, and the ten largest hold about a third. V lost 0 bases to trimming and J lost 4 bases; unmatched junction nucleotides: 8. The germline V gene encodes CDR1 MDHEN and CDR2 SYDVKM. CDR3 length: 16 residues. The source of this sequence is a man in his 60s with urothelial cancer. The chain links TRBV28 to TRBJ1-2; 7 bases agree with TRBD1. This material consisted of PBMCs, taken around atezolizumab (anti-PD-L1) treatment. The CDR3 loop is CASSLWDRQGSYGYTF. CDR3 bases: TGTGCCAGCAGTTTATGGGACCGACAGGGATCCTATGGCTACACCTTC.